This TCR beta chain was sequenced during a study of tumor and adjacent non-tumor tissue in lung cancer. Overall study: Patients comprised about a dozen adenocarcinoma, a couple of squamous cell carcinoma and 1 small cell lung cancer. Patients were aged roughly 30 to 76, 10 men and about five women, stage I to III.

The library came from three nested PCR rounds adapted from ARM-PCR protocols. TCRdb passed the multiplex PCR reads through MiXCR, listing each CDR3 protein once. Altogether tens of thousands of distinct CDR3 sequences are present, around 73% being singletons, with the ten largest covering roughly 30%. Germline CDR1 SGHNT, CDR2 YYREEE (reference sequence). This CDR3 is built from 16 residues. This sample's RNA came from whole unsorted tissue. This clonotype was detected only a few times. The germline gene is not matched at one end of the junction; a read error may be the cause. The receptor's source is a man aged 60 to 69 with non-small cell lung cancer. The sample comprised lung tumor tissue. The chain combines TRBV5-4 with TRBJ2-3; 7 nucleotides agree with TRBD2. This CDR3 is CAGSPTVREPGDTQYF. The CDR3 DNA reads TGTGCCGGCAGCCCTACCGTGCGGGAGCCGGGAGATACGCAGTATTTT.